The 32 T cell receptor beta chains listed next were all sequenced from one sample in a study of T cell responses to AZD1222 COVID-19 vaccine. Assay: immunoSEQ multiplex PCR; the TCRdb copy retains only in-frame clones and omits some. The profile shows about 130,000 clones, more than 75% of them singletons. This specimen was peripheral blood, taken on day 0 of AZD1222 vaccination. These receptors originate from an adult in good health.

This clone was recorded once. The chain employs TRBV7-2 and TRBJ2-7, with 7 nucleotides matching TRBD2. CDR1 and CDR2 from the germline V gene are SGHTA and FQGNSA. V was pared by 2 bases and J by 1 base, with 5 bases of the junction left unmatched. CDR3 size: 15 residues. The CDR3 loop reads CASSLIGAGSYEQYF. In DNA form, the CDR3 reads TGTGCCAGCAGCTTAATCGGAGCGGGATCCTACGAGCAGTACTTC.

CDR3 sequence (DNA): TGTGCCAGCTGGGGGGTGGTGCTTGGCTACACCTTC. It translates to CASWGVVLGYTF. The chain combines TRBV28 with TRBJ1-2; D possibly corresponds to TRBD1 (5 bases). CDR3 size: 12 residues. CDR1 and CDR2 (germline): MDHEN, SYDVKM. V was cut by 8 bases and J by 7 bases, with 14 bases left in between.

The chain joins TRBV2 to TRBJ2-1, with D perhaps TRBD2 (5 bases). Germline CDR1 and CDR2: SNHLY and FYNNEI. The length of the CDR3 is 14 residues. Trimming cost V 5 bases and J 1 base, with 9 bases left between them. CDR3 sequence: CASSKLESYNEQFF. CDR3 DNA: TGTGCCAGCAGTAAACTAGAATCCTACAATGAGCAGTTCTTC.

The chain uses TRBV2 and TRBJ2-1; 10 bases agree with TRBD2. The trim removed 0 bases at V and 7 bases at J, leaving 6 bases unmatched. The CDR3 is 16 residues long. Looked up from germline, CDR1 is SNHLY and CDR2 is FYNNEI. This chain's CDR3 is CASSEARAGGGNEQFF. The CDR3 DNA reads TGTGCCAGCAGTGAAGCGCGAGCGGGAGGGGGAAATGAGCAGTTCTTC.

The V and J genes are TRBV28 and TRBJ1-1, with TRBD1 matching 10 bases. This CDR3 region has 15 residues. Germline V gives CDR1 MDHEN, CDR2 SYDVKM. Losses at the gene ends were 4 bases for V and 5 bases for J; bases not matched to a gene: 7. This CDR3 is CASSYTDRGLTEAFF. In nucleotides, the CDR3 is TGTGCCAGCAGTTATACTGACAGGGGGCTTACTGAAGCTTTCTTT.

This clone was seen once. V and J are TRBV7-8 and TRBJ1-5; D remains ambiguous. The ends were cut back, 5 bases at V and 4 bases at J, with 12 bases in the middle. CDR3 size: 14 residues. Germline CDR1 SGHVS, CDR2 FQNEAQ. CDR3 amino acids: CASSPSSLNQPQHF. In DNA form, the CDR3 reads TGTGCCAGCAGCCCCAGCTCCCTTAATCAGCCCCAGCATTTT.

This sequence joins TRBV27 and TRBJ2-3, with 7 bases that match TRBD2. CDR1 and CDR2 from the germline V gene are MNHEY and SMNVEV (reference sequence). The CDR3 contains 16 residues. J was trimmed by 1 base and V by 2 bases; bases with no gene match: 6. The CDR3 reads CASSLGLADRTDTQYF. The DNA for the CDR3 is TGTGCCAGCAGTTTAGGTCTAGCGGACCGCACAGATACGCAGTATTTT.

This clone was seen more than once but under ten times. The chain recombines TRBV3-1 (or the pseudogene TRBV3-2) with TRBJ2-3, with 9 bases fitting TRBD2. CDR3 length: 15 amino acids. V lost 1 base and J lost 6; bases outside the gene matches: 5. The V gene's germline CDR1 is LGHDT and CDR2 YNNKEL (reference sequence). The CDR3 region has the DNA TGTGCCAGCAGCCAAGGCGGGGGGGCCGGGGATACGCAGTATTTT. It encodes CASSQGGGAGDTQYF.

The chain has TRBV28 and TRBJ1-2, with unresolved D. Germline V gene lookup returns CDR1 MDHEN and CDR2 SYDVKM. Trimming took off 6 bases at V and 4 bases at J, with 9 bases between the two ends. This CDR3 is 12 amino acids long. Here the CDR3 DNA reads TGTGCCAGCAGGTCAGGATTCTATGGCTACACCTTC. Translation: CASRSGFYGYTF.

This clone has only a few counts. The chain is built from TRBV27 and TRBJ1-4; the match to TRBD1 covers 8 bases. Trimming cost V 4 bases and J 6 bases; bases outside gene matches: 10. This CDR3 has 16 amino acids. CDR1 is MNHEY, CDR2 SMNVEV, per germline (reference sequence). CDR3 coding DNA: TGTGCCAGCAGTTCGTCCTGGACAGGGCTTGATGAAAAACTGTTTTTT. Translated: CASSSSWTGLDEKLFF.

The chain has TRBV3-1 (or the pseudogene TRBV3-2) and TRBJ1-1; D is undetermined. Trimming took off 4 bases at V and 4 bases at J, with 10 bases between the two ends. The germline gives CDR1 LGHDT, CDR2 YNNKEL (reference sequence). The CDR3 is 13 amino acids. This CDR3 reads CASSPRSSTEAFF. The CDR3 nucleotides are TGTGCCAGCAGCCCCCGGTCCTCCACTGAAGCTTTCTTT.

The V call is TRBV2, the J call TRBJ2-7, with 7 bases aligning to TRBD1. This CDR3 region has 14 residues. CDR1 and CDR2 from the germline V gene are SNHLY and FYNNEI. After removal of 7 bases from V and 2 bases from J, the junction contained 8 bases not matched to a gene. The CDR3 spells CASIPTGTPYEQYF. The CDR3 DNA reads as TGTGCCAGCATCCCGACAGGGACCCCCTACGAGCAGTACTTC. The variable domain in full, completed from reference TRBV2 and TRBJ2-7, reads EPEVTQTPSHQVTQMGQEVILRCVPISNHLYFYWYRQILGQKVEFLVSFYNNEISEKSEIFDDQFSVERPDGSNFTLKIRSTKLEDSAMYFCASIPTGTPYEQYFGPGTRLTVT.

V is TRBV30 and J is TRBJ1-6; possibly TRBD1 for D (5 bases). The V gene's germline CDR1 is GTSNPN and CDR2 SVGIG (reference sequence). CDR3 length equals 15 residues. V lost 0 bases, J lost 9 bases, and 15 bases lay in between. As DNA, the CDR3 is TGTGCCTGGAGTGTAATTTCAGGGAGTGGTTCACCCCTCCACTTT. Amino acid sequence: CAWSVISGSGSPLHF.

V is TRBV9 and J is TRBJ2-3; TRBD2 matches at 7 bases. V lost 4 bases, J lost 4 bases, and 6 bases stayed unmatched. CDR1 SGDLS and CDR2 YYNGEE come from the germline V gene. The CDR3 has 14 residues. CDR3 sequence: CASSPRTRADTQYF. The CDR3 bases are TGTGCCAGCAGCCCCCGGACTAGGGCAGATACGCAGTATTTT.

The rearrangement links TRBV28 to TRBJ1-2; no clear D gene. V gave up 2 bases and J gave up 1 base, with 8 bases separating them. Per germline, CDR1 MDHEN and CDR2 SYDVKM. This CDR3 contains 14 residues. This CDR3 reads CASSLVGVNYGYTF. The CDR3 bases are TGTGCCAGCAGTTTAGTAGGAGTTAACTATGGCTACACCTTC.

The chain recombines TRBV20-1 with TRBJ2-5; no clear D. CDR1 is DFQATT, CDR2 SNEGSKA, per germline (reference sequence). Trimming cost V 3 bases and J 2 bases, with 7 bases left between them. CDR3 size: 12 residues. Here the CDR3 DNA reads TGCAGTGCTAGTGTCCCTCAAGAGACCCAGTACTTC. Its protein is CSASVPQETQYF.

The gene calls are TRBV10-3 and TRBJ2-5; perhaps TRBD2 as D (6 bases). The CDR3 runs to 15 residues. Trimming shortened V by 4 bases and J by 5 bases, and 17 bases separated the two germline ends. The germline V gene encodes CDR1 ENHRY and CDR2 SYGVKD. In nucleotides, the CDR3 is TGTGCCATCAGTGGAGTCCAGGGAGGCGAGGAGACCCAGTACTTC. It yields the protein CAISGVQGGEETQYF.

The rearrangement joins TRBV18 to TRBJ1-5; 7 bases map to TRBD1. V lost 5 bases, J lost 5 bases, and 6 bases stayed unmatched. This CDR3 has 14 residues. The V gene's germline CDR1 is KGHSH and CDR2 LQKENI. This CDR3 is CASSLSGGDQPQHF. The CDR3 bases are TGTGCCAGCTCATTATCAGGGGGAGATCAGCCCCAGCATTTT.

The rearrangement joins TRBV18 to TRBJ1-1; D is ambiguous. Trimming pared 0 bases from V and 1 base from J, leaving 12 bases between. There are 16 residues in the CDR3. CDR1 is KGHSH and CDR2 is LQKENI in the germline V gene. CDR3 loop: CASSPPSLNRNTEAFF. The DNA for the CDR3 is TGTGCCAGCTCACCACCAAGTCTTAACCGGAACACTGAAGCTTTCTTT.

Here the CDR3 reads CASSPRPGGYGYTF. CDR3 bases: TGTGCCAGCAGTCCTCGTCCAGGGGGATATGGCTACACCTTC. The chain employs TRBV6-5 and TRBJ1-2; TRBD1 matches 7 bases. V dropped 5 bases and J dropped 5; count of bases not matched to a gene: 8. This CDR3 is 14 amino acids long. Germline V gene sequence: CDR1 MNHEY, CDR2 SVGAGI.

The V gene is TRBV30, the J gene TRBJ1-5; no clear D. V lost 0 bases and J 0 bases, leaving 6 bases between the germline ends. Germline V gene sequence: CDR1 GTSNPN, CDR2 SVGIG (reference sequence). This CDR3 is 14 amino acids long. The CDR3 region has the DNA TGTGCCTGGAGTGTGGGTAATAGCAATCAGCCCCAGCATTTT. It is translated as CAWSVGNSNQPQHF.

This rearrangement joins TRBV6-5 to TRBJ1-4; no clear D gene. This CDR3 spans 15 amino acids. In germline, CDR1 is MNHEY, CDR2 SVGAGI. V dropped 5 bases and J dropped 8 bases, with 18 bases sitting between them. Here the CDR3 DNA reads TGTGCCAGCAGTCCCACACCGGGAGGGTACGAAAAACTGTTTTTT. It is translated as CASSPTPGGYEKLFF.

V gene TRBV27 combines with J gene TRBJ2-7, with TRBD2 identical over 9 bases. Unmatched junction bases numbered 5, after V lost 5 bases and J lost 6 bases. This CDR3 comprises 13 residues. Germline loops: CDR1 MNHEY, CDR2 SMNVEV (reference sequence). CDR3 residues: CASSRFSGGEQYF. CDR3 DNA sequence: TGTGCCAGCAGTCGGTTTAGCGGGGGCGAGCAGTACTTC.

This chain connects TRBV5-4 to TRBJ1-2; no firm D call. The CDR3 is 14 residues long. Trimming cost V 1 base and J 4 bases, with 11 bases left between them. The germline gives CDR1 SGHNT, CDR2 YYREEE (reference sequence). The CDR3: CASSLNGAFYGYTF. In DNA, the CDR3 is TGTGCCAGCAGCTTGAACGGAGCGTTCTATGGCTACACCTTC.

The chain recombines TRBV27 with TRBJ2-2; 10 bases line up with TRBD2. The germline gives CDR1 MNHEY, CDR2 SMNVEV (reference sequence). The V gene end was trimmed by 0 bases and the J gene end by 1 base; junction bases not matched to a gene: 8. CDR3 length equals 19 residues. CDR3 in amino acids: CASSLSLRLAGQNTGELFF. DNA of the CDR3: TGTGCCAGCAGTTTATCGCTCAGACTAGCGGGCCAGAACACCGGGGAGCTGTTTTTT.

The chain combines TRBV24-1 with TRBJ1-5, with D tentatively TRBD1 (5 bases). Trimming took off 0 bases at V and 3 bases at J, with 11 bases between the two ends. The CDR3 sequence is 16 residues long. Germline V lookup: CDR1 KGHDR, CDR2 SFDVKD. CDR3 in DNA: TGTGCCACCAGTGATTTGCAGGGACCGCACAATCAGCCCCAGCATTTT. It translates to CATSDLQGPHNQPQHF.

The chain carries TRBV28 and TRBJ1-1; D not resolved. CDR1 and CDR2 (germline): MDHEN, SYDVKM. The CDR3 contains 14 residues. Trimming pared 2 bases from V and 0 bases from J, leaving 7 bases between. DNA for the CDR3: TGTGCCAGCAGTTTAACAGCGATGAACACTGAAGCTTTCTTT. This gives the protein CASSLTAMNTEAFF.

The CDR3 protein is CASSWRTANTEAFF. The CDR3 nucleotides read TGTGCCAGCAGTTGGAGGACAGCGAACACTGAAGCTTTCTTT. The genes are TRBV6-5 and TRBJ1-1; the D gene is possibly TRBD1 (6 bases). CDR1 is MNHEY, CDR2 SVGAGI, per germline. Trimming took 4 bases from V and 1 from J, leaving 10 bases between them. The CDR3 length is 14 residues.

The rearrangement uses TRBV5-1 and TRBJ2-7; 9 bases fit TRBD1. The V gene's germline CDR1 is SGHRS and CDR2 YFSETQ. J gave up 7 bases and V 4 bases, and 6 bases lay outside the gene matches. This CDR3 has 13 amino acids. CDR3 amino acids: CASSVTGGKEQYF. CDR3 nucleotide sequence: TGCGCCAGCAGCGTGACAGGGGGGAAAGAGCAGTACTTC.

The chain links TRBV28 to TRBJ1-2, with no clear D. Germline V CDR1 and CDR2: MDHEN, SYDVKM. The V gene lost 3 bases and the J gene lost 2 bases, with 7 bases spanning the gap. The CDR3 totals 13 residues. CDR3 loop: CASSFAQNYGYTF. In DNA, the CDR3 is TGTGCCAGCAGTTTTGCCCAGAACTATGGCTACACCTTC.

The CDR3 sequence: CASSLAHNEQFF. The CDR3 DNA follows: TGTGCCAGCAGTTTAGCACATAATGAGCAGTTCTTC. V is TRBV27 and J is TRBJ2-1; D gene unclear. CDR3 length: 12 amino acids. Between the trimmed V and J ends, which lost 2 bases and 7 bases, there was a span of 6 bases. The germline gives CDR1 MNHEY, CDR2 SMNVEV (reference sequence).

The J gene is TRBJ1-2, the V gene TRBV10-3; possible D gene TRBD1, 6 bases. This CDR3 is built from 15 residues. V was trimmed by 6 bases and J by 2 bases, leaving 16 bases between them. From germline, CDR1 is ENHRY and CDR2 SYGVKD. The CDR3 coding sequence is TGTGCCATCAGAGCTCAGGACAGTCAGAACTATGGCTACACCTTC. Its translation is CAIRAQDSQNYGYTF.